This TCR beta chain was recovered during a study of low-dose radiotherapy and immunotherapy resistance in tumors (dated by TCRdb to 2022 to 2024). About the study as a whole: Patients in Cohort 1 were given 0.5 Gy per fraction every 2 weeks, and the prescribed total PTV dose was 6.5 Gy. Trial participants were not randomized into treatment groups. Every two weeks, patients got intravenous cyclophosphamide at 200 mg/m2, given one day ahead of each radiation and immunotherapy administration. Nivolumab and ipilimumab were both given intravenously, with nivolumab at a 240 mg flat dose every two weeks and ipilimumab at 1 mg/kg every six weeks. For Cohort 2, the dose was 1 Gy per fraction given every two weeks, adding up to 13 Gy in total across 26 weeks. Patients took aspirin 300 mg orally once daily for four cycles, starting on cycle 1 day 1. Eight patients were included in the translational analysis, namely three from the first dose cohort plus the first five from the second dose cohort.

The sequencing machine was an Illumina HiSeq 2500. First-strand cDNA was synthesized with Superscript III and a set of TRAV- and TRBV-specific primers, covering both TCRalpha and TCRbeta chains. A roughly 19-cycle PCR with Phusion amplified the TCRs, pairing a constant-region primer with the adapter that was attached to the V primers. The MessageAmp II aRNA Amplification Kit was used to amplify the isolated mRNA, with in vitro transcription run for approximately 15 hours at 37 degrees C. The Dynabeads mRNA DIRECT Purification Kit was used to isolate the mRNA for TCR sequencing. A second roughly 25-cycle Phusion PCR added indexed Illumina adapters, and products were purified with AMPure XP beads. The authors' pipeline ran thus. Custom Perl scripts were used to pool TCR sequences that encoded the same protein, to remove out-of-frame sequences, and to calculate the abundance of each clonotype. Any TCR sequence supported by only a single read was excluded from analysis. Among the metrics used to describe the repertoires were Shannon entropy, Gini index, clonality, richness, and the frequency of TCRs shared between repertoires. Using fastp trimming at Q25 and MiXCR clonotype assembly, TCRdb reanalyzed the public sequencing data and kept in-frame beta chains. When rows share a CDR3 protein, they turn into one entry using the most common DNA and genes. The V and J calls follow TCRdb's processing rather than the paper's. The sample data list about 91,000 distinct CDR3 sequences, and approximately 22% of these were observed just once. The biggest ten clones account for around 13% of the sample.

Reading from cysteine to phenylalanine, the CDR3 counts 15 amino acids. Just the 45-base CDR3 DNA is kept, in frame starting at base 1. Germline trimming amounts to 4 bases on V and 6 bases on J, with 6 as the count of junction bases outside the gene matches. According to the germline V gene, CDR1 reads SGHDN and CDR2 reads FVKESK. The meaning of the sample's time point label: after trial treatment. The sample's treatment or condition, from its label and the paper: LDRT plus nivolumab, ipilimumab, low-dose cyclophosphamide and aspirin (RACIN trial). Donors were enrolled in RACIN, a single-arm phase I dose-escalation trial in which nivolumab, ipilimumab, aspirin, low-dose cyclophosphamide and low-dose radiotherapy were combined. To be eligible, a patient needed to have an advanced solid tumor that was TIL-negative. In its sample, this clonotype was seen many times. The antigen this receptor binds is unknown. The sample holds no much larger clone one base away, and base qualities are not on file.

This TCR was recovered from a female donor with ovarian cancer. The sequenced sample was PBMCs, obtained after low-dose radiotherapy plus immunotherapy. The V gene is TRBV14 and the J gene is TRBJ2-1; the junction holds 10 bases that match TRBD2. The CDR3 reads CASSPRTSGFNEQFF. The DNA reads as follows: TGTGCCAGCAGCCCCCGGACTAGCGGCTTCAATGAGCAGTTCTTC.